This T cell receptor beta chain comes out of a study of cytomegalovirus exposure and HLA in healthy donors. In the study overall: The approximately 120 validation repertoires were reported in a later analysis to have been generated on the same platform as the roughly 630 first-cohort repertoires. Study results and limitations: Listed as cytomegalovirus-associated were 150 or so TCR beta chains. Confirmation in vitro established that a few CMV-associated chains were specific for CMV antigens.

For this clone: As yet, its antigen is unknown.

Clones were sequenced by immunoSEQ multiplex PCR, and TCRdb holds only the in-frame ones, with some missing. The sample shows 150,000 to 200,000 clones, 88% of them seen only once. CDR3 size: 15 residues. Germline lookup yields CDR1 KGHSH and CDR2 LQKENI. The V end lost 4 bases, the J end lost 0 bases, and 10 bases lay between the germline ends. The sequenced sample consisted of PBMCs. The V and J genes are TRBV18 and TRBJ2-1; TRBD2 might be the D (6 bases). This TCR derives from a man aged 18-30 years in good health and CMV-seronegative. The CDR3 loop is CASSLGLVSYNEQFF. CDR3 sequence (DNA): TGTGCCAGCTCACTGGGACTGGTCTCCTACAATGAGCAGTTCTTC.